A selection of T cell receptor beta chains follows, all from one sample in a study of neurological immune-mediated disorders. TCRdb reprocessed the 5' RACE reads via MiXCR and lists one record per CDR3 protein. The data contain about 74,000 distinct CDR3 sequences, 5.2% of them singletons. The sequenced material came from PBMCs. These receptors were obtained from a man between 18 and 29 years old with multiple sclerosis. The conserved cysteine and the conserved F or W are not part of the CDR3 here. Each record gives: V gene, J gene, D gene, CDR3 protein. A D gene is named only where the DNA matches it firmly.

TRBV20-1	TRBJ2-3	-	SANPSRGSTDTQY
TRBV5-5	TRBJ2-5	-	ASSADLGQETQY
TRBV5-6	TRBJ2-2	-	ASSFEAEYTGELF
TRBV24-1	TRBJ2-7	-	ATSDSGSWELY
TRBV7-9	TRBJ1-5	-	ASSLGAVYQPQH
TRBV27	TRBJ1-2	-	ASSLKDSVYGYT
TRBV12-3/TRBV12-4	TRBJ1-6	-	ASSPGSGDSPLH
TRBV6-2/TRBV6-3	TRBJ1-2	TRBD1	ASIKSGTGDYGYT
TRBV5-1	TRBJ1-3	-	ASSPDSGKTIY
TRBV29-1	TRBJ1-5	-	SVPGGGVYSNQPQH
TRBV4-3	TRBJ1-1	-	ASSQDRGTMNTEAF
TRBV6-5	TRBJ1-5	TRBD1	ASSSDRVNQPQH
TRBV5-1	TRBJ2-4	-	ASSGRGLAKNIQY
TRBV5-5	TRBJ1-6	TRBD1	ASRRTGGTFGSPLH
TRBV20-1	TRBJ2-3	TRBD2	SARAREADTQY
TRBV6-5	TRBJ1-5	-	ASSQGLSNQPQH
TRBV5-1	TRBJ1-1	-	ASSSKQGLRVEAF
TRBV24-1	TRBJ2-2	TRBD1	ATGSPGQPNGELF
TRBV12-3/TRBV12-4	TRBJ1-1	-	ASSLGPGTEAF
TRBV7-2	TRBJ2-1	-	ASSFRLQTEQF
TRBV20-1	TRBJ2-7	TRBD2	SAHGLADYEQY
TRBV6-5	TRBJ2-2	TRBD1	ASKLQGATGELF
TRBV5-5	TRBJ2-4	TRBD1	ASSSRTGGLAKNIQY
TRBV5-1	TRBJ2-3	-	ASSGLGIRDDTQY
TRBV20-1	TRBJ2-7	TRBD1	SAGDRRDYEQY
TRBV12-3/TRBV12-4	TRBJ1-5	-	ASRSDSEWNQPQH
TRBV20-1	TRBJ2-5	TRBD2	SASHRTRGQETQY
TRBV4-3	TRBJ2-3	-	ASSQEFTRDKDTQY
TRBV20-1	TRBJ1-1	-	SANYGGNTEAF
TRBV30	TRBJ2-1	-	AWSLGSSYNEQF
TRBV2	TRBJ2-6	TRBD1	ASYLQGAAGAKVLT
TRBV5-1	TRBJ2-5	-	ASSLVEGAYETQY
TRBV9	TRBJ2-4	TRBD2	ASSVGGLAAPKNIQY
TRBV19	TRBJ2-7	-	ASTPTPRTYEQY
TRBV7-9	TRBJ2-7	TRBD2	ASSFREASYEQY
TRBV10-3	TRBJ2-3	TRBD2	AISREAGGPGY
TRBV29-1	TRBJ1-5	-	SVAGEGNQPQN